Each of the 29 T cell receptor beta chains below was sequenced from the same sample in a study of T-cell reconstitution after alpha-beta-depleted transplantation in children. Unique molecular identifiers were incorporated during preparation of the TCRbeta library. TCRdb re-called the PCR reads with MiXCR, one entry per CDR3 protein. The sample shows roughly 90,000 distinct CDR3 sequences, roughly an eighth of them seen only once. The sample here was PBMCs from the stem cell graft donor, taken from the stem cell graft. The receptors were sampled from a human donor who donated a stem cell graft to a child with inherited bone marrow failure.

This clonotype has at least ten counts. CDR3 sequence: CASSVGTGPSEQYF. The DNA for the CDR3 is TGCGCCAGCAGCGTCGGGACAGGGCCTAGCGAGCAGTACTTC. This chain links TRBV5-1 with TRBJ2-7; TRBD1 matches 9 bases. The CDR3 is 14 amino acids. With V trimmed by 4 bases and J by 6 bases, 8 bases remained unmatched. The V gene's germline CDR1 is SGHRS and CDR2 YFSETQ.

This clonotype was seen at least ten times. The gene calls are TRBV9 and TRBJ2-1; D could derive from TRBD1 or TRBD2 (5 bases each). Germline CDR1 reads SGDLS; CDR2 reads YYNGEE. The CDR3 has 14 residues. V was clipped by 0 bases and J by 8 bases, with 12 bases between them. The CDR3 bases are TGTGCCAGCAGCGTAGGGGGGTTTCAGCATGAGCAGTTCTTC. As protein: CASSVGGFQHEQFF. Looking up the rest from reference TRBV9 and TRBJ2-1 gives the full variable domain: DSGVTQTPKHLITATGQRVTLRCSPRSGDLSVYWYQQSLDQGLQFLIQYYNGEERAKGNILERFSAQQFPDLHSELNLSSLELGDSALYFCASSVGGFQHEQFFGPGTRLTVL.

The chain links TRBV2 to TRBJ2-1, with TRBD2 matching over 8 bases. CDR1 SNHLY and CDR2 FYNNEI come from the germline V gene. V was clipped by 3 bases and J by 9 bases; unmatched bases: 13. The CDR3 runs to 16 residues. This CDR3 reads CASSDGLAGGGGEQFF. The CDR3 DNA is TGTGCCAGCAGTGACGGACTAGCAGGAGGTGGGGGTGAGCAGTTCTTC. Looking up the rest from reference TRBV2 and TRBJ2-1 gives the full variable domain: EPEVTQTPSHQVTQMGQEVILRCVPISNHLYFYWYRQILGQKVEFLVSFYNNEISEKSEIFDDQFSVERPDGSNFTLKIRSTKLEDSAMYFCASSDGLAGGGGEQFFGPGTRLTVL.

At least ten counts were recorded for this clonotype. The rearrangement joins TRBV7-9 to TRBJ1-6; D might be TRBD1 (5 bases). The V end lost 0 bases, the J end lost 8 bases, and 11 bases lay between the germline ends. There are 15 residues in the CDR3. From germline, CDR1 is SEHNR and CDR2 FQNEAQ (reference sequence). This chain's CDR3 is CASSLAIGGDSPLHF. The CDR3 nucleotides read TGTGCCAGCAGCTTAGCGATAGGAGGGGATTCACCCCTCCACTTT.

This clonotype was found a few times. Here the CDR3 DNA reads TGTGCCAGCAGCTCAGCAGCGGGCAATCAGCCCCAGCATTTT. Protein sequence: CASSSAAGNQPQHF. The chain has TRBV7-9 and TRBJ1-5; D gene uncertain. In germline, CDR1 is SEHNR, CDR2 FQNEAQ (reference sequence). Trimming cost V 4 bases and J 2 bases, with 9 bases left between them. The CDR3 length is 14 residues.

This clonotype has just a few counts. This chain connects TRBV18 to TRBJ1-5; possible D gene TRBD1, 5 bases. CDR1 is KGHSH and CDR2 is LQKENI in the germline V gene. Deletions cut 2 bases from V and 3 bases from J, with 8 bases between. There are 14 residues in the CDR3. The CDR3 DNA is TGTGCCAGCTCACCAGGGGACCTCAATCAGCCCCAGCATTTT. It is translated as CASSPGDLNQPQHF.

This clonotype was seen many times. CDR3 sequence: CASSDGTSGQTDTQYF. In DNA, the CDR3 is TGTGCCAGCAGCGATGGGACTAGCGGGCAAACAGATACGCAGTATTTT. This chain uses TRBV7-2 with TRBJ2-3, with 12 bases identical to TRBD2. This CDR3 is 16 amino acids long. Germline-derived CDR1 and CDR2 are SGHTA and FQGNSA. V lost 5 bases and J lost 3; bases outside the gene matches: 6.

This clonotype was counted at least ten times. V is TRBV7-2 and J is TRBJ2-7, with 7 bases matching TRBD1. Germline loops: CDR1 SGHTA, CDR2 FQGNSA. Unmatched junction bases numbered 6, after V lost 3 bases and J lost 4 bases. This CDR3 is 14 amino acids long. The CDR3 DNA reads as TGTGCCAGCAGCTTGAGACAGGGCCCGTACGAGCAGTACTTC. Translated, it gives CASSLRQGPYEQYF.

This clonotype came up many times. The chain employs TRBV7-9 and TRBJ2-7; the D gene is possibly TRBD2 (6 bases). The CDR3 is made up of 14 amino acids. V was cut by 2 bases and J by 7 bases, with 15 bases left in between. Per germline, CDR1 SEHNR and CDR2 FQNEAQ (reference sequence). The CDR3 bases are TGTGCCAGCAGCTTAACTTCGGGGGTATGGGAGCAGTACTTC. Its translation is CASSLTSGVWEQYF.

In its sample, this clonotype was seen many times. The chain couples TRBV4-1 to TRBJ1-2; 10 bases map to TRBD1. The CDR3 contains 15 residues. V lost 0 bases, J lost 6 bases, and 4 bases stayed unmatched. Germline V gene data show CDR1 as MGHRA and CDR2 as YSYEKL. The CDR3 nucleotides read TGCGCCAGCAGCCAAGACCGGGACAGGGGTGATGGCTACACCTTC. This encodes CASSQDRDRGDGYTF.

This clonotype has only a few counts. DNA for the CDR3: TGTGCCAGTTCCCACAGGGAGATCAATCAGCCCCAGCATTTT. Encoded protein: CASSHREINQPQHF. The chain uses TRBV6-2 or TRBV6-3 and TRBJ1-5, with a tentative D call TRBD1 (6 bases). CDR1 MNHEY and CDR2 SVGEGT come from the germline V gene. The CDR3 is 14 residues long. V was clipped by 9 bases and J by 3 bases, with 15 bases between them.

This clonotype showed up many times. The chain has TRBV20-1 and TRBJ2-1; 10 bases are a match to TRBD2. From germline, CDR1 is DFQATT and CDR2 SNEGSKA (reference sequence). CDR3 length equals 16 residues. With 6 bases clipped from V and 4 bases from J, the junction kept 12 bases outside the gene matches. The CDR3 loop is CSASSWTSGIYNEQFF. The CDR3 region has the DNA TGCAGTGCCTCTAGCTGGACTAGCGGCATATACAATGAGCAGTTCTTC.

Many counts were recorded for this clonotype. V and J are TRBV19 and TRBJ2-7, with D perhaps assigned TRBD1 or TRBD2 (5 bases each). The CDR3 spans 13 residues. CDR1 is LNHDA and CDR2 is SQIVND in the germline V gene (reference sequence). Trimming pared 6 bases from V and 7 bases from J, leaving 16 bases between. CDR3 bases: TGTGCCAGTAGAGCGGCCCCCAAGGGGGAGCAGTACTTC. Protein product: CASRAAPKGEQYF.

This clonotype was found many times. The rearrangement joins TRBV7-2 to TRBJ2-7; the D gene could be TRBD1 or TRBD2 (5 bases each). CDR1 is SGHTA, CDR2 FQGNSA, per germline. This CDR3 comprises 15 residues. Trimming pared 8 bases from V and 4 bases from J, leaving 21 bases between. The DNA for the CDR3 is TGTGCCAGCTCCTCCGCCCCGGGGCAGGAGTACGAGCAGTACTTC. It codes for CASSSAPGQEYEQYF.

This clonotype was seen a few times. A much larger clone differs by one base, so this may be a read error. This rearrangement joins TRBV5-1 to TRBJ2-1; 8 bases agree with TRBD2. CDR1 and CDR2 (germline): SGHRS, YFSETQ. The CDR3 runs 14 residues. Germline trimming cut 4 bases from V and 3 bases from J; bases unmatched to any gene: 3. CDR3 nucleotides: TGCGCCAGCAGCCCGGGGGGGCGCTACAATGAGCAGTTCTTC. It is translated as CASSPGGRYNEQFF.

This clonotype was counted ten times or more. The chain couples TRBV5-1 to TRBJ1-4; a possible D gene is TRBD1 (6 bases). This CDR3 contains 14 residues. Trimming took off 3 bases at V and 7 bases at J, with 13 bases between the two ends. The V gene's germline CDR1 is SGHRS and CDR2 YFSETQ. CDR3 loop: CASSSRGGGEKLFF. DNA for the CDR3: TGCGCCAGCAGCTCCCGAGGGGGAGGTGAAAAACTGTTTTTT.

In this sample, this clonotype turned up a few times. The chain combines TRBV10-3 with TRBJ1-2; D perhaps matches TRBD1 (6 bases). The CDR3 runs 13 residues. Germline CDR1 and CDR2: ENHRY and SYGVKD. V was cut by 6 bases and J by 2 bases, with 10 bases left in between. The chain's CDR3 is CAISPGQNYGYTF. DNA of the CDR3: TGTGCCATCAGCCCCGGACAGAACTATGGCTACACCTTC.

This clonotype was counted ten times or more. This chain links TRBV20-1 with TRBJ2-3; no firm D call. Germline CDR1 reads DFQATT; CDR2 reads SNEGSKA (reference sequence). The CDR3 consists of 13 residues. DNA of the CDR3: TGCAGGCCGCTGTACGGTAGCACAGATACGCAGTATTTT. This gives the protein CRPLYGSTDTQYF.

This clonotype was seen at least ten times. CDR3 in DNA: TGCAGTGCTAGGCGGGTGGTCAATCAGCCCCAGCATTTT. Protein: CSARRVVNQPQHF. The chain joins TRBV20-1 to TRBJ1-5, with no clear D. This CDR3 spans 13 amino acids. In germline, CDR1 is DFQATT, CDR2 SNEGSKA (reference sequence). V lost 3 bases and J 3 bases, leaving 9 bases between the germline ends.

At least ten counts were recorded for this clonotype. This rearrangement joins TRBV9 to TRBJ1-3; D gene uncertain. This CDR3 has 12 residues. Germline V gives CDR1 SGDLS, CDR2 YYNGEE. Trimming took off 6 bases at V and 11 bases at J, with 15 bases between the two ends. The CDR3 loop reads CASTFPGASIYF. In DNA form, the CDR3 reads TGTGCCAGCACCTTCCCGGGTGCGTCCATATATTTT.

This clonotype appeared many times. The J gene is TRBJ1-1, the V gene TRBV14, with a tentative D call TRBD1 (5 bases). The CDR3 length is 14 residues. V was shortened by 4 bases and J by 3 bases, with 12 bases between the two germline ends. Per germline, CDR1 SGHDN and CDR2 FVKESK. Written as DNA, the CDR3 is TGTGCCAGCAGCCCCCCGGGGCGGTACACTGAAGCTTTCTTT. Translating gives CASSPPGRYTEAFF.

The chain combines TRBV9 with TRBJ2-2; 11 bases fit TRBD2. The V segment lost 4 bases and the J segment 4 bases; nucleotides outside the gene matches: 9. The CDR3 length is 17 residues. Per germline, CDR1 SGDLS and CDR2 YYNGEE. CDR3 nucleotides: TGTGCCAGCAGCACCAACCCGGGACTAGCGGTCACCGGGGAGCTGTTTTTT. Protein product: CASSTNPGLAVTGELFF.

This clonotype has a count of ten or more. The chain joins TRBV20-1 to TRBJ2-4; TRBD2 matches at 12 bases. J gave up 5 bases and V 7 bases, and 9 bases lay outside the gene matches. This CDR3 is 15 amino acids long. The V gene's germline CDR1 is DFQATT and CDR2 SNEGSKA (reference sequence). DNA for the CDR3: TGCAGTGACCTGAGGACTAGCGGGACCGAAAACATTCAGTACTTC. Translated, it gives CSDLRTSGTENIQYF.

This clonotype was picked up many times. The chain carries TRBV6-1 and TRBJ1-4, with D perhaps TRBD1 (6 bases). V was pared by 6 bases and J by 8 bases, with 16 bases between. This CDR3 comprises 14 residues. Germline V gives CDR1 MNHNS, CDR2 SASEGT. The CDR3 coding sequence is TGTGCCAGCAGCCCCCCAGGGGTGGGGGAAAAACTGTTTTTT. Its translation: CASSPPGVGEKLFF.

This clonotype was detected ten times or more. The CDR3 sequence: CASSIGTSGVYNEQFF. Written as DNA, the CDR3 is TGCGCCAGCAGCATAGGGACTAGCGGGGTCTACAATGAGCAGTTCTTC. This sequence joins TRBV5-1 and TRBJ2-1; 13 nucleotides match TRBD2. This CDR3 comprises 16 residues. V shed 4 bases, J shed 3 bases, and the junction held 4 bases outside the gene matches. Germline CDR1 SGHRS, CDR2 YFSETQ.

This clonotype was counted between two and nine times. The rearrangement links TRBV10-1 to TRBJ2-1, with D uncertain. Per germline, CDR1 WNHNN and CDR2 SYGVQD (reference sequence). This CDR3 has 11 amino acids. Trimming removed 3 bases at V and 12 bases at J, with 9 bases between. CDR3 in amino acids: CASSDGIPQFF. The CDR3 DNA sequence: TGCGCCAGCAGTGACGGCATACCGCAGTTCTTC.

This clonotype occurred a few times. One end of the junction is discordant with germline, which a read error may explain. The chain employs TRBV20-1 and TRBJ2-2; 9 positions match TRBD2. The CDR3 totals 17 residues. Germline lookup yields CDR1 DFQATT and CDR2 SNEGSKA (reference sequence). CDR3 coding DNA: TGCTGTGCTAGAGATCCGTCAGCGGGGGGATACACCGGGGAGCTGTTTTTT. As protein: CCARDPSAGGYTGELFF.

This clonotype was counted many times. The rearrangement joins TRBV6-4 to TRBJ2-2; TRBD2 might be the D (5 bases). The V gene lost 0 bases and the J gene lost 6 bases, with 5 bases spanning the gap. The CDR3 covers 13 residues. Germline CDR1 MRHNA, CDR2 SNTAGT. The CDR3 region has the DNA TGTGCCAGCAGTGACTCGGAGGCCGGGGAGCTGTTTTTT. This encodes CASSDSEAGELFF.

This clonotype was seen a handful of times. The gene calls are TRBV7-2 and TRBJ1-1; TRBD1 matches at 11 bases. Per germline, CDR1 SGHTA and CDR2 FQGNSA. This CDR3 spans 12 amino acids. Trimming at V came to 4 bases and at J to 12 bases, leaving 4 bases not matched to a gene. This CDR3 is CASSSGQGATFF. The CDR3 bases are TGTGCCAGCAGCTCAGGACAGGGGGCTACTTTCTTT.